Following are 26 T cell receptor beta chains from one sample sequenced in a study of a mutant IDH1 vaccine in newly diagnosed glioma. What these receptors recognize is not known. Libraries were prepared by immunoSEQ multiplex PCR; TCRdb keeps only in-frame clonotypes and omits some of them. The sample includes about 54,000 clones, about 86% of them seen just once. As for time point: week 35, safety follow-up. A single vaccine dose contained 300 ug of mutant IDH1 20-mer peptide, and topical imiquimod was used with it. Sequences were derived from PBMCs, sampled from a glioma patient whose treatment included an IDH1 peptide vaccine. The receptor source for this set is a man aged 40-55 years with glioma.

This rearrangement joins TRBV18 to TRBJ1-1; D not resolved. Trimming took 6 bases from V and 2 from J, leaving 19 bases between them. The CDR3 extends over 16 amino acids. The germline CDR1 and CDR2 sequences are KGHSH and LQKENI. CDR3 protein: CASSYFSTELNTEAFF. CDR3 bases: TGTGCCAGCTCCTACTTTTCCACCGAACTTAACACTGAAGCTTTCTTT.

J is TRBJ2-7 and V is TRBV6-4; D unclear. Germline V lookup: CDR1 MRHNA, CDR2 SNTAGT. This CDR3 has 13 residues. V was clipped by 6 bases and J by 3 bases, with 12 bases between them. The CDR3 DNA is TGTGCCAGCAGCGTAGAAAGTAACTACGAGCAGTACTTC. It yields the protein CASSVESNYEQYF.

The chain combines TRBV7-3 with TRBJ2-7, with 8 bases identical to TRBD1. The ends lost 6 bases at V and 1 base at J; junction bases unmatched: 5. Germline CDR1 reads SGHTA; CDR2 reads FQGTGA. This CDR3 is built from 14 residues. CDR3 bases: TGTGCCAGCAGGACAGGGGACAGGTCCTACGAGCAGTACTTC. It codes for CASRTGDRSYEQYF. Variable domain in full (rest from reference TRBV7-3 and TRBJ2-7): GAGVSQTPSNKVTEKGKYVELRCDPISGHTALYWYRQSLGQGPEFLIYFQGTGAADDSGLPNDRFFAVRPEGSVSTLKIQRTERGDSAVYLCASRTGDRSYEQYFGPGTRLTVT.

The V and J genes are TRBV5-1 and TRBJ2-3; D uncertain. The CDR3 sequence is 12 residues long. Trimming stripped 0 bases from V and 3 bases from J, with 2 bases between. Germline assignment: CDR1 SGHRS and CDR2 YFSETQ. CDR3 loop: CASSLVTDTQYF. CDR3 nucleotides: TGCGCCAGCAGCTTGGTGACAGATACGCAGTATTTT.

V usage is TRBV15 and J usage is TRBJ2-1, with 10 bases that match TRBD2. There are 17 residues in the CDR3. The V gene end was trimmed by 0 bases and the J gene end by 6 bases; junction bases not matched to a gene: 8. Germline CDR1 and CDR2: LNHNV and YYDKDF (reference sequence). DNA of the CDR3: TGTGCCACCAGCAGAGACGGGGGACTAGCGACCAGCAATGAGCAGTTCTTC. Translation: CATSRDGGLATSNEQFF.

The chain links TRBV4-1 to TRBJ1-2; D is possibly TRBD1 (5 bases). Germline CDR1 MGHRA, CDR2 YSYEKL. The CDR3 contains 15 residues. The ends were cut back, 0 bases at V and 0 bases at J, with 8 bases in the middle. CDR3 sequence reads: CASSQDDRANYGYTF. CDR3 sequence (DNA): TGCGCCAGCAGCCAAGATGACAGAGCTAACTATGGCTACACCTTC.

The chain carries TRBV7-9 and TRBJ2-7; D remains unclear. The length of the CDR3 is 14 residues. Germline lookup yields CDR1 SEHNR and CDR2 FQNEAQ (reference sequence). The V gene lost 5 bases and the J gene lost 0 bases, with 11 bases spanning the gap. CDR3 region: CASSTRESSYEQYF. CDR3 in DNA: TGTGCCAGCAGCACCCGCGAAAGCTCCTACGAGCAGTACTTC.

V is TRBV27 and J is TRBJ1-2; possible D gene TRBD1, 5 bases. The CDR3 consists of 14 residues. V shed 3 bases and J shed 5 bases, with 13 bases lying between them. CDR1 and CDR2 (germline): MNHEY, SMNVEV (reference sequence). CDR3 in amino acids: CASSFGGGGYGYTF. The CDR3 DNA reads as TGTGCCAGCAGTTTCGGTGGGGGAGGTTATGGCTACACCTTC.

V is TRBV4-2 and J is TRBJ2-7; unclear D gene. The CDR3 totals 14 residues. Deletions cut 4 bases from V and 3 bases from J, with 13 bases between. Germline CDR1 reads LGHNA; CDR2 reads YNFKEQ. This CDR3 is CASSRSQKDYEQYF. The CDR3 nucleotides read TGTGCCAGCAGCCGTAGCCAGAAGGACTACGAGCAGTACTTC.

The J gene is TRBJ2-7, the V gene TRBV7-2; a possible D gene is TRBD1 (6 bases). The germline CDR1 and CDR2 sequences are SGHTA and FQGNSA. CDR3 length: 12 amino acids. The V end was cut by 6 bases, the J end by 3 bases, with 9 bases between. This chain's CDR3 is CASRTGNYEQYF. As DNA, the CDR3 is TGTGCCAGCAGGACAGGTAACTACGAGCAGTACTTC.

A remark on this clone: One junction end disagrees with the germline gene, perhaps due to a read error. V usage is TRBV7-7 and J usage is TRBJ2-5; D is undetermined. Germline V CDR1 and CDR2: SSHAT, FNYEAQ (reference sequence). The CDR3 has 13 amino acids. CDR3 sequence (DNA): TGTGCTAGCAGCTATACCCCCGGGGAGACCCAGTACTTC. Encoded protein: CASSYTPGETQYF.

The rearrangement links TRBV4-2 to TRBJ2-1; D uncertain. Looked up from germline, CDR1 is LGHNA and CDR2 is YNFKEQ. Trimming removed 3 bases from V and 3 bases from J, with 15 bases in between. The CDR3 is 16 residues long. CDR3 protein: CASSQAITDFYNEQFF. CDR3 coding DNA: TGTGCCAGCAGCCAGGCTATCACAGATTTCTACAATGAGCAGTTCTTC.

The genes are TRBV7-2 and TRBJ1-5, with D possibly matching TRBD1 (5 bases). CDR1 and CDR2 from the germline V gene are SGHTA and FQGNSA. The CDR3 spans 14 residues. V was shortened by 5 bases and J by 1 base, with 9 bases between the two germline ends. The CDR3 nucleotides are TGTGCCAGCAGCCAGACAGAGAGCAATCAGCCCCAGCATTTT. Amino acid sequence: CASSQTESNQPQHF.

In its sample, this clone was seen once. The rearrangement uses TRBV7-9 and TRBJ1-2; the D gene is possibly TRBD1 (5 bases). This CDR3 is built from 13 residues. Germline loops: CDR1 SEHNR, CDR2 FQNEAQ (reference sequence). V lost 5 bases and J 7 bases, leaving 14 bases between the germline ends. This chain's CDR3 is CASSVRERGGYTF. DNA of the CDR3: TGTGCCAGCAGCGTCAGGGAGAGGGGTGGCTACACCTTC.

CDR3 bases: TGTGCCAGCACGATAGAAGGGGCAAGCAATCAGCCCCAGCATTTT. Its translation is CASTIEGASNQPQHF. V is TRBV2 and J is TRBJ1-5; weak D call: TRBD1 (5 bases). The length of the CDR3 is 15 residues. Germline V lookup: CDR1 SNHLY, CDR2 FYNNEI. V lost 7 bases, J lost 1 base, and 14 bases lay in between.

This clone was detected once. The gene calls are TRBV5-6 and TRBJ1-4, with D possibly TRBD1 on 5 matching bases. V was cut by 1 base and J by 7 bases, with 17 bases left in between. The CDR3 covers 16 residues. Germline assignment: CDR1 SGHDT and CDR2 YYEEEE. The CDR3 DNA reads as TGTGCCAGCAGCTTGTCGAGGCCGGGGGTAGGTGAAAAACTGTTTTTT. Encoded protein: CASSLSRPGVGEKLFF.

CDR3 in amino acids: CASSQTGPSNYGYTF. In DNA form, the CDR3 reads TGTGCCAGCAGCCAAACGGGACCGAGTAACTATGGCTACACCTTC. The chain uses TRBV4-2 and TRBJ1-2; TRBD1 might be the D (5 bases). The CDR3 totals 15 residues. Germline lookup yields CDR1 LGHNA and CDR2 YNFKEQ. The germline V and J ends were trimmed by 2 bases and 1 base, with 11 bases remaining between them.

This chain connects TRBV4-1 to TRBJ1-5; D uncertain. With 1 base removed from V and 0 bases from J, the gap between germline ends came to 13 bases. Germline CDR1 reads MGHRA; CDR2 reads YSYEKL. The CDR3 contains 17 residues. CDR3 protein: CASSQAGFGVSNQPQHF. In DNA, the CDR3 is TGCGCCAGCAGCCAAGCCGGTTTCGGCGTTAGCAATCAGCCCCAGCATTTT.

The rearrangement joins TRBV7-9 to TRBJ1-3; tentative D call: TRBD1 (6 bases). V was pared by 6 bases and J by 0 bases, with 12 bases between. The CDR3 loop spans 15 amino acids. Germline CDR1 is SEHNR and CDR2 is FQNEAQ (reference sequence). This CDR3 reads CASSPIGGSGNTIYF. CDR3 nucleotide sequence: TGTGCCAGCAGTCCTATAGGGGGCTCTGGAAACACCATATATTTT.

The V gene is TRBV10-3, the J gene TRBJ2-7; maybe TRBD2 (5 bases). CDR1 and CDR2 (germline): ENHRY, SYGVKD. The length of the CDR3 is 13 residues. The V end lost 5 bases, the J end lost 4 bases, and 12 bases lay between the germline ends. CDR3: CAISYEGPYEQYF. The CDR3 DNA reads as TGTGCCATCAGTTACGAGGGTCCTTACGAGCAGTACTTC.

This clone was counted a single time. The chain uses TRBV12-5 and TRBJ1-4; weak D call: TRBD1 (5 bases). Deletions cut 0 bases from V and 1 base from J, with 15 bases between. Germline CDR1 is LGHNT and CDR2 is FRNRAP. CDR3 length: 18 residues. CDR3 coding DNA: TGTGCTAGTGGTTTGGTACGGGACGGAGAGCTAACTAATGAAAAACTGTTTTTT. Translation gives CASGLVRDGELTNEKLFF.

This chain joins TRBV30 and TRBJ2-7, with 14 nucleotides matching TRBD2. The CDR3 runs 17 residues. CDR1 is GTSNPN, CDR2 SVGIG, per germline (reference sequence). J gave up 6 bases and V 4 bases, and 14 bases lay outside the gene matches. CDR3 sequence (DNA): TGTGCCTGGATTAATCAGCCGGGACTAGCGGGAGAAGGCGAGCAGTACTTC. Translating gives CAWINQPGLAGEGEQYF.

This CDR3 is CASRIRQGTLWGEQYF. The CDR3 DNA is TGTGCCAGCAGAATCCGACAGGGGACTCTCTGGGGGGAGCAGTACTTC. The chain carries TRBV5-6 and TRBJ2-7; 8 positions match TRBD1. Germline V gives CDR1 SGHDT, CDR2 YYEEEE. J lost 7 bases, V lost 5 bases, and 17 bases had no gene match. The CDR3 covers 16 residues.

This chain uses TRBV6-1 with TRBJ1-5, with unresolved D. Germline-derived CDR1 and CDR2 are MNHNS and SASEGT. This CDR3 region has 13 residues. V was clipped by 7 bases and J by 2 bases, with 9 bases between them. The CDR3 here is CASTQFGNQPQHF. DNA of the CDR3: TGTGCCAGCACCCAATTTGGCAATCAGCCCCAGCATTTT.

This rearrangement joins TRBV28 to TRBJ2-6, with D hard to call. The germline V gene has CDR1 MDHEN and CDR2 SYDVKM. This CDR3 has 14 amino acids. V was pared by 8 bases and J by 0 bases, with 8 bases between. CDR3 protein: CASETSSGANVLTF. The CDR3 nucleotides read TGTGCCAGCGAGACAAGCTCTGGGGCCAACGTCCTGACTTTC.

The chain is built from TRBV5-1 and TRBJ1-2; D not resolved. V lost 6 bases to trimming and J lost 5 bases, with 8 bases between them. CDR1 SGHRS and CDR2 YFSETQ come from the germline V gene. This CDR3 is built from 11 residues. The DNA for the CDR3 is TGCGCCAGCACTTCGGGATATGGCTACACCTTC. Protein: CASTSGYGYTF.